This is a list of T cell receptor beta chains from one sample in a study of T cell changes during pregnancy in multiple sclerosis. Libraries were prepared by immunoSEQ multiplex PCR; TCRdb keeps only in-frame clonotypes and omits some of them. The sample has 90,000 to 130,000 clones, roughly 90% seen once. Source: peripheral blood, taken in the third trimester of pregnancy. The source of these receptors is a female donor with multiple sclerosis, enrolled in a pregnancy study. Both conserved end residues are part of each CDR3. A D gene is named only where the DNA matches it firmly. Part of the rows lack a size; the others show once, few, many or a class for expanded clones.

.	.	TRBJ2-2	15	TRBV2	TGTGCCAGCAGTGCACCGGGACAGAACACCGGGGAGCTGTTTTTT	CASSAPGQNTGELFF
TRBD1	.	TRBJ1-6	17	TRBV5-6	TGTGCCAGCAGCCCGGGACAGTCCGGCTCCTATAATTCACCCCTCCACTTT	CASSPGQSGSYNSPLHF
.	.	TRBJ1-3	16	TRBV6-5	TGTGCCAGCAGTTACACCGGGACACTCTCTGGAAACACCATATATTTT	CASSYTGTLSGNTIYF
.	.	TRBJ2-7	13	TRBV29-1	TGCAGCGTCGCCTCAGGGTTATCCTCCGAGCAGTACTTC	CSVASGLSSEQYF
TRBD2	.	TRBJ2-1	17	TRBV4-2	TGTGCCAGCAGCCAAGATGGGGTAGCGGGAGGGGCTAATGAGCAGTTCTTC	CASSQDGVAGGANEQFF
TRBD2	few	TRBJ2-7	13	TRBV28	TGTGCCAGCAGTTTATGGAGCGGGAATGAGCAGTACTTC	CASSLWSGNEQYF
TRBD2	.	TRBJ2-2	14	TRBV10-3	TGTGCCATCAGTGAGACTAGCGGGACCGGGGAGCTGTTTTTT	CAISETSGTGELFF
.	.	TRBJ2-1	12	TRBV29-1	TGCAGCGTTTCACAGGCCTACAATGAGCAGTTCTTC	CSVSQAYNEQFF
.	.	TRBJ2-5	14	TRBV6-6	TGTGCCAGCAGTTTTGGCAGGTTTGTGGAGACCCAGTACTTC	CASSFGRFVETQYF
.	.	TRBJ2-7	14	TRBV7-9	TGTGCCAGCAGTTCTGGTCCGGGGTCCTACGAGCAGTACTTC	CASSSGPGSYEQYF
.	.	TRBJ1-3	17	TRBV7-3	TGTGCCAGCAGCTTAAAGGGCAGGGATCCGGTTGGAAACACCATATATTTT	CASSLKGRDPVGNTIYF
TRBD1	once	TRBJ1-1	14	TRBV5-1	TGCGCCAGCAGCTCACCGACAGGGGCCCCTGAAGCTTTCTTT	CASSSPTGAPEAFF
.	.	TRBJ2-1	12	TRBV2	TGTGCCAGCCAAGACGGGTACAATGAGCAGTTCTTC	CASQDGYNEQFF
.	.	TRBJ1-4	16	TRBV6-1	TGTGCCAGCAGTGAAGCGCGGGTAGGACCTAATGAAAAACTGTTTTTT	CASSEARVGPNEKLFF
TRBD2	.	TRBJ2-2	14	TRBV30	TGTGCCTGGAGTTGGACTAGCGGGGTTGGGGAGCTGTTTTTT	CAWSWTSGVGELFF
TRBD2	.	TRBJ2-2	16	TRBV7-8	TGTGCCAGCAGCTTAGCGGGAGGGCCGAACACCGGGGAGCTGTTTTTT	CASSLAGGPNTGELFF
.	.	TRBJ1-2	14	TRBV7-9	TGTGCCAGCAGCCCTCAGACGGAGAACTATGGCTACACCTTC	CASSPQTENYGYTF
.	.	TRBJ2-5	13	TRBV15	TGTGCCACCAGCCAGGGGTCCCAAGAGACCCAGTACTTC	CATSQGSQETQYF
TRBD2	.	TRBJ2-2	15	TRBV28	TGTGCCAGCAGGCAAGCGGGAGGCCGAACCGGGGAGCTGTTTTTT	CASRQAGGRTGELFF
TRBD1	.	TRBJ1-1	15	TRBV5-1	TGCGCCAGCAGCTTGGGGGACAGGGCGTACACTGAAGCTTTCTTT	CASSLGDRAYTEAFF
.	.	TRBJ2-7	16	TRBV21-1	TGTGCCAGCAGCAAAGTTACGACAGGGTGGCCCTACGAGCAGTACTTC	CASSKVTTGWPYEQYF